The next 4 T cell receptor beta chains were all read from a single sample in a study of regulatory T cells in long-lasting Graves disease. As to time point: newly diagnosed GD, antithyroid drugs for less than 3 months. From PBMCs, RNA was extracted and then used to make the TCR library. CDR3-region Arm-PCR and iRepertoire HTBI primers produced the TCR beta libraries. TCRdb itself ran the multiplex PCR reads through MiXCR, one entry per CDR3 protein. The table includes 300,000 to 400,000 distinct CDR3 sequences, around 17% detected once. The same specimen was also included in a second study, on T cells in Graves' hyperthyroidism and ophthalmopathy.

Source: peripheral blood mononuclear cells (PBMCs), taken at new diagnosis, from a patient treated with antithyroid drugs. All receptors come from a middle-aged man with Graves disease.

This clonotype has a count of ten or more. The chain employs TRBV9 and TRBJ2-1; D not certain. This CDR3 spans 15 amino acids. Trimming shortened V by 0 bases and J by 3 bases, and 10 bases separated the two germline ends. Looked up from germline, CDR1 is SGDLS and CDR2 is YYNGEE. The CDR3 sequence: CASSVAAGVYNEQFF. Here the CDR3 DNA reads TGTGCCAGCAGCGTAGCGGCAGGAGTCTACAATGAGCAGTTCTTC.

This clonotype has a count of ten or more. J is TRBJ2-2 and V is TRBV3-1; D is perhaps TRBD2 (6 bases). V shed 2 bases and J shed 2 bases, with 9 bases lying between them. The CDR3 consists of 15 residues. Germline V CDR1 and CDR2: LGHDT, YNNKEL (reference sequence). CDR3 loop: CASSQRTINTGELFF. The CDR3 nucleotides are TGTGCCAGCAGCCAACGGACTATAAACACCGGGGAGCTGTTTTTT.

This clonotype came up many times. The chain couples TRBV2 to TRBJ1-2; 8 bases line up with TRBD1. The V segment lost 6 bases and the J segment 7 bases; nucleotides outside the gene matches: 7. The germline gives CDR1 SNHLY, CDR2 FYNNEI. The length of the CDR3 is 13 residues. In DNA, the CDR3 is TGTGCCAGCAGGGGACAGGCTGGGGGTGGCTACACCTTC. This gives the protein CASRGQAGGGYTF.

This clonotype was seen at least ten times. This chain connects TRBV5-1 to TRBJ1-4; D gene unclear. Trimming left V 6 bases short and J 0 bases short, with 15 bases between. The germline gives CDR1 SGHRS, CDR2 YFSETQ. The CDR3 is 16 residues long. CDR3 protein: CASNHGMASTNEKLFF. DNA for the CDR3: TGCGCCAGCAACCATGGGATGGCTTCAACTAATGAAAAACTGTTTTTT.